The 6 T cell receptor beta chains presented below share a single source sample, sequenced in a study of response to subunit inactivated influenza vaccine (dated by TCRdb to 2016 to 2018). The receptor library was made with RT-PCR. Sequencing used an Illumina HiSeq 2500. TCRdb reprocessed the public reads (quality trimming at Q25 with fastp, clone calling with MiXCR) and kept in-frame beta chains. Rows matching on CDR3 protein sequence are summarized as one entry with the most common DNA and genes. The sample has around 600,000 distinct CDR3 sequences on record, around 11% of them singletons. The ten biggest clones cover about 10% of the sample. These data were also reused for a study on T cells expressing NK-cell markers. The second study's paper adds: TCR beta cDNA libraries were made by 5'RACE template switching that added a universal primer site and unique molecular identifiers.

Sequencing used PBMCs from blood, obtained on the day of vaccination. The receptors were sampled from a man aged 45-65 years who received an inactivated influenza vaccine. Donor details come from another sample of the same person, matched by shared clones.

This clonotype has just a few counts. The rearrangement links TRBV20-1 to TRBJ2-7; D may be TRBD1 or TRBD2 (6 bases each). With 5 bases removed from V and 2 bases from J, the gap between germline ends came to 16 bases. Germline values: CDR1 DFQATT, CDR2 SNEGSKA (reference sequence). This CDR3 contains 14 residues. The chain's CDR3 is CSAEGRGRTYEQYF. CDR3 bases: TGCAGTGCTGAGGGACGGGGGCGCACCTACGAGCAGTACTTC.

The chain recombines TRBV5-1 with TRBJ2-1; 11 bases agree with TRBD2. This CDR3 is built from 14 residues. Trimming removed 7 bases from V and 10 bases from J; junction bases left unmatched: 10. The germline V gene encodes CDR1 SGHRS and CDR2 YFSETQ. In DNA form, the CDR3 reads TGCGCCAGCGGACTAGCGGGCATTCAATGGGAGCAGTTCTTC. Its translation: CASGLAGIQWEQFF.

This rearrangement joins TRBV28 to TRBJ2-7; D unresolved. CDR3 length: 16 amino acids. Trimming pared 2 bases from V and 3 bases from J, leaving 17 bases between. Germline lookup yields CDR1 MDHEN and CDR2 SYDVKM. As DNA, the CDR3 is TGTGCCAGCAGTTTAGTGGGCAGGTGGGCAAACTACGAGCAGTACTTC. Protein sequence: CASSLVGRWANYEQYF.

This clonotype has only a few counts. This CDR3 reads CASSRWTGGSGRGYTF. In nucleotides, the CDR3 is TGTGCCAGCAGCCGTTGGACAGGGGGCTCGGGACGGGGCTACACCTTC. V is TRBV14 and J is TRBJ1-2; 11 nucleotides line up with TRBD1. The CDR3 covers 16 residues. V dropped 4 bases and J dropped 8; count of bases not matched to a gene: 12. CDR1 is SGHDN and CDR2 is FVKESK in the germline V gene.

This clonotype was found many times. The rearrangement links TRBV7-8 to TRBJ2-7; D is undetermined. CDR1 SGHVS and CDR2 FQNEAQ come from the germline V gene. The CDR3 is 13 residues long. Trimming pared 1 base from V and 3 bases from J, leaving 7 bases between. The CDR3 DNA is TGTGCCAGCAGCTTAGGTTGGGACTACGAGCAGTACTTC. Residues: CASSLGWDYEQYF.

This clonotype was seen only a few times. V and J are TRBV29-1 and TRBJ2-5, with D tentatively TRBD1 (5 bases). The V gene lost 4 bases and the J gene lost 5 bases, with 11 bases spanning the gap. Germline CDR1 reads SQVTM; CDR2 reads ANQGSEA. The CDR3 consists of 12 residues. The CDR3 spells CSVGADTETQYF. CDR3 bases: TGCAGCGTTGGGGCGGACACCGAGACCCAGTACTTC.